This is a list of T cell receptor beta chains from one sample in a study of blood T cell repertoires in COVID-19. Sequencing was performed with immunoSEQ multiplex PCR; in TCRdb, only in-frame clones are kept and a portion is missing. The sample lists tens of thousands of clones; around 87% were seen once. The sequencing sample was made of peripheral blood. The source of these receptors is a man aged 55-75 years with acute or convalescent COVID-19. Each CDR3 is given with its conserved first and last residue. The D gene is left open where the match is weak. Only some rows state a clone size, as once, few, many or a class for expanded clones.

j_gene: TRBJ2-5
v_gene: TRBV5-1
abundance: NA
d_gene: NA
CDR3aa: CASNTGNLQETQYF
CDR3nt: TGCGCCAGCAATACAGGTAACCTCCAAGAGACCCAGTACTTC

j_gene: TRBJ1-1
v_gene: TRBV5-6
abundance: NA
d_gene: TRBD1
CDR3aa: CASSFDRGNTEAFF
CDR3nt: TGTGCCAGCAGCTTCGACAGGGGAAACACTGAAGCTTTCTTT

j_gene: TRBJ1-1
v_gene: TRBV19
abundance: few
d_gene: TRBD1
CDR3aa: CASSLGQGLMNTEAFF
CDR3nt: TGTGCCAGTAGTTTAGGACAGGGGTTGATGAACACTGAAGCTTTCTTT

j_gene: TRBJ2-1
v_gene: TRBV25-1
abundance: few
d_gene: NA
CDR3aa: CASSPRTAAYNEQFF
CDR3nt: TGTGCCAGCAGTCCAAGGACAGCCGCCTACAATGAGCAGTTCTTC

j_gene: TRBJ1-1
v_gene: TRBV9
abundance: NA
d_gene: NA
CDR3aa: CASSVDVAGRANTEAFF
CDR3nt: TGTGCCAGCAGCGTAGACGTGGCCGGGCGGGCGAACACTGAAGCTTTCTTT

j_gene: TRBJ1-1
v_gene: TRBV10-3
abundance: once
d_gene: TRBD1
CDR3aa: CAISAPGQGDTEAFF
CDR3nt: TGTGCCATCAGTGCCCCTGGACAGGGGGACACTGAAGCTTTCTTT

j_gene: TRBJ1-5
v_gene: TRBV6-2/TRBV6-3
abundance: NA
d_gene: NA
CDR3aa: CASSLDGSNQPQHF
CDR3nt: TGTGCCAGCAGTCTCGACGGGAGCAATCAGCCCCAGCATTTT

j_gene: TRBJ2-7
v_gene: TRBV24-1
abundance: NA
d_gene: NA
CDR3aa: CATSDSGLNEQYF
CDR3nt: TGTGCCACCAGTGATTCGGGTTTAAACGAGCAGTACTTC

j_gene: TRBJ2-2
v_gene: TRBV18
abundance: NA
d_gene: NA
CDR3aa: CASSLRDTGELFF
CDR3nt: TGTGCCAGCTCACTGCGGGACACCGGGGAGCTGTTTTTT

j_gene: TRBJ1-4
v_gene: TRBV3-1/TRBV3-2
abundance: NA
d_gene: NA
CDR3aa: CASSQEGLIVTNEKLFF
CDR3nt: TGTGCCAGCAGCCAAGAGGGGCTTATTGTTACTAATGAAAAACTGTTTTTT

j_gene: TRBJ2-7
v_gene: TRBV7-6
abundance: few
d_gene: NA
CDR3aa: CASSWGGSYEQYF
CDR3nt: TGTGCCAGCAGCTGGGGAGGTTCCTACGAGCAGTACTTC

j_gene: TRBJ2-7
v_gene: TRBV7-2
abundance: few
d_gene: TRBD2
CDR3aa: CASASGGPYEQYF
CDR3nt: TGTGCCAGCGCTAGCGGGGGCCCCTACGAGCAGTACTTC

j_gene: TRBJ1-1
v_gene: TRBV7-2
abundance: NA
d_gene: NA
CDR3aa: CASSPSIRTEAFF
CDR3nt: TGTGCCAGCAGCCCGAGCATACGCACTGAAGCTTTCTTT

j_gene: TRBJ1-1
v_gene: TRBV4-2
abundance: NA
d_gene: NA
CDR3aa: CASSQEGLVDTEAFF
CDR3nt: TGTGCCAGCAGCCAAGAGGGACTTGTGGACACTGAAGCTTTCTTT

j_gene: TRBJ1-1
v_gene: TRBV7-2
abundance: NA
d_gene: NA
CDR3aa: CASSSGTSVNTEAFF
CDR3nt: TGTGCCAGCAGCTCCGGGACTTCGGTGAACACTGAAGCTTTCTTT

j_gene: TRBJ1-1
v_gene: TRBV9
abundance: NA
d_gene: TRBD1
CDR3aa: CASSVAGGLSNTEAFF
CDR3nt: TGTGCCAGCAGCGTAGCAGGGGGCTTATCCAACACTGAAGCTTTCTTT

j_gene: TRBJ1-2
v_gene: TRBV29-1
abundance: NA
d_gene: TRBD1
CDR3aa: CSVDDRVPPNYGYTF
CDR3nt: TGCAGCGTTGATGACAGGGTTCCACCAAACTATGGCTACACCTTC

j_gene: TRBJ2-3
v_gene: TRBV5-1
abundance: NA
d_gene: TRBD2
CDR3aa: CASRRGTSTDTQYF
CDR3nt: TGCGCCAGCAGGCGGGGGACTAGCACAGATACGCAGTATTTT

j_gene: TRBJ2-1
v_gene: TRBV9
abundance: NA
d_gene: NA
CDR3aa: CASSVTVKDSEQFF
CDR3nt: TGTGCCAGCAGCGTCACGGTAAAGGACTCTGAGCAGTTCTTC

j_gene: TRBJ2-2
v_gene: TRBV7-3
abundance: NA
d_gene: NA
CDR3aa: CASRTGTGELFF
CDR3nt: TGTGCCAGCCGTACGGGAACCGGGGAGCTGTTTTTT

j_gene: TRBJ1-1
v_gene: TRBV3-1/TRBV3-2
abundance: few
d_gene: NA
CDR3aa: CASSQQQVNTEAFF
CDR3nt: TGTGCCAGCAGCCAACAGCAGGTGAACACTGAAGCTTTCTTT

j_gene: TRBJ1-5
v_gene: TRBV30
abundance: NA
d_gene: NA
CDR3aa: CAWSRGSINQPQHF
CDR3nt: TGTGCCTGGAGTAGGGGCTCGATCAATCAGCCCCAGCATTTT

j_gene: TRBJ1-2
v_gene: TRBV3-1/TRBV3-2
abundance: NA
d_gene: NA
CDR3aa: CASSDWANYGYTF
CDR3nt: TGTGCCAGCAGCGACTGGGCTAACTATGGCTACACCTTC

j_gene: TRBJ2-6
v_gene: TRBV7-8
abundance: NA
d_gene: TRBD1
CDR3aa: CASSPGLRLRDSPSSGANVLTF
CDR3nt: TGTGCCAGCAGCCCAGGCCTAAGACTCCGGGACAGCCCTTCCTCTGGGGCCAACGTCCTGACTTTC

j_gene: TRBJ1-2
v_gene: TRBV10-3
abundance: NA
d_gene: NA
CDR3aa: CAISESSGARGYTF
CDR3nt: TGTGCCATCAGTGAGTCAAGTGGGGCGCGGGGCTACACCTTC

j_gene: TRBJ1-2
v_gene: TRBV7-8
abundance: NA
d_gene: TRBD1
CDR3aa: CASSRTGQDGYTF
CDR3nt: TGTGCCAGCAGCCGGACAGGGCAAGATGGCTACACCTTC

j_gene: TRBJ1-2
v_gene: TRBV19
abundance: NA
d_gene: TRBD1
CDR3aa: CASTDQTGGGFGYTF
CDR3nt: TGTGCCAGTACCGACCAGACAGGGGGTGGATTTGGCTACACCTTC

j_gene: TRBJ1-2
v_gene: TRBV3-1/TRBV3-2
abundance: NA
d_gene: TRBD1
CDR3aa: CASRKGGQNYGYTF
CDR3nt: TGTGCCAGCAGAAAAGGGGGACAGAACTATGGCTACACCTTC

j_gene: TRBJ2-1
v_gene: TRBV14
abundance: NA
d_gene: TRBD2
CDR3aa: CASSPGRALFF
CDR3nt: TGTGCCAGCAGCCCTGGGAGGGCTCTGTTCTTC

j_gene: TRBJ2-5
v_gene: TRBV5-6
abundance: NA
d_gene: TRBD1
CDR3aa: CASSLGQGAQETQYF
CDR3nt: TGTGCCAGCAGCCTCGGACAGGGGGCACAGGAGACCCAGTACTTC

j_gene: TRBJ2-7
v_gene: TRBV5-6
abundance: NA
d_gene: NA
CDR3aa: CASSLGRYEQYF
CDR3nt: TGTGCCAGCAGCTTGGGGCGGTACGAGCAGTACTTC

j_gene: TRBJ1-2
v_gene: TRBV6-2/TRBV6-3
abundance: NA
d_gene: NA
CDR3aa: CASSRTRATYGYTF
CDR3nt: TGTGCCAGCAGCCGGACGCGGGCCACCTATGGCTACACCTTC

j_gene: TRBJ2-2
v_gene: TRBV5-6
abundance: NA
d_gene: NA
CDR3aa: CASSSSGRELFF
CDR3nt: TGTGCCAGCAGCTCCAGTGGCCGGGAGCTGTTTTTT

j_gene: TRBJ1-6
v_gene: TRBV3-1/TRBV3-2
abundance: NA
d_gene: NA
CDR3aa: CASSQGRNSPLHF
CDR3nt: TGTGCCAGCAGCCAAGGCAGGAATTCACCCCTCCACTTT

j_gene: TRBJ2-1
v_gene: TRBV27
abundance: NA
d_gene: NA
CDR3aa: CASSFVGTRGREQFF
CDR3nt: TGTGCCAGCAGTTTTGTTGGGACTCGGGGGAGGGAGCAGTTCTTC

j_gene: TRBJ1-5
v_gene: TRBV11-3
abundance: NA
d_gene: NA
CDR3aa: CASILQGNYQPQHF
CDR3nt: TGTGCCAGCATCCTACAGGGCAACTATCAGCCCCAGCATTTT

j_gene: TRBJ1-5
v_gene: TRBV19
abundance: NA
d_gene: NA
CDR3aa: CASSILGRRDQPQHF
CDR3nt: TGTGCCAGTAGTATTCTCGGCAGGCGGGACCAGCCCCAGCATTTT

j_gene: TRBJ2-3
v_gene: TRBV25-1
abundance: NA
d_gene: NA
CDR3aa: CASRGHVEAQYF
CDR3nt: TGTGCCAGCCGAGGACATGTTGAGGCGCAGTATTTT

j_gene: TRBJ1-1
v_gene: TRBV6-2/TRBV6-3
abundance: NA
d_gene: TRBD1
CDR3aa: CASSYRGPGTEAFF
CDR3nt: TGTGCCAGCAGTTACAGGGGGCCGGGAACTGAAGCTTTCTTT

j_gene: TRBJ1-4
v_gene: TRBV6-5
abundance: NA
d_gene: NA
CDR3aa: CASRAGKLFF
CDR3nt: TGTGCCAGCCGAGCGGGAAAACTGTTTTTT

j_gene: TRBJ2-1
v_gene: TRBV7-6
abundance: NA
d_gene: TRBD2
CDR3aa: CASSLFFGGGAAEQFF
CDR3nt: TGTGCCAGCAGCCTCTTCTTTGGCGGGGGGGCCGCTGAGCAGTTCTTC

j_gene: TRBJ2-2
v_gene: TRBV9
abundance: NA
d_gene: TRBD2
CDR3aa: CASSVDPLAGVNTGELFF
CDR3nt: TGTGCCAGCAGCGTAGATCCGTTAGCGGGAGTAAACACCGGGGAGCTGTTTTTT

j_gene: TRBJ1-2
v_gene: TRBV5-4
abundance: NA
d_gene: NA
CDR3aa: CASSSPPGRAGDYGYTF
CDR3nt: TGTGCCAGCAGCTCCCCCCCCGGCAGGGCTGGGGACTATGGCTACACCTTC

j_gene: TRBJ1-4
v_gene: TRBV5-4
abundance: NA
d_gene: TRBD1
CDR3aa: CASSLTGTDNEKLFF
CDR3nt: TGTGCCAGCAGCTTGACCGGGACAGATAATGAAAAACTGTTTTTT

j_gene: TRBJ1-4
v_gene: TRBV5-1
abundance: NA
d_gene: NA
CDR3aa: CASSLRGESEKLFF
CDR3nt: TGCGCCAGCAGCTTGCGGGGAGAATCGGAAAAACTGTTTTTT

j_gene: TRBJ1-1
v_gene: TRBV3-1/TRBV3-2
abundance: NA
d_gene: NA
CDR3aa: CASSQDRVHKNTEAFF
CDR3nt: TGTGCCAGCAGCCAAGATCGGGTACATAAGAACACTGAAGCTTTCTTT

j_gene: TRBJ2-7
v_gene: TRBV4-1
abundance: NA
d_gene: TRBD1
CDR3aa: CASSRGTGESYEQYF
CDR3nt: TGCGCCAGCAGCCGAGGGACAGGGGAATCCTACGAGCAGTACTTC

j_gene: TRBJ1-6
v_gene: TRBV6-5
abundance: few
d_gene: NA
CDR3aa: CASQIGGARNSPLHF
CDR3nt: TGTGCCAGCCAGATAGGGGGGGCTCGGAATTCACCCCTCCACTTT

j_gene: TRBJ1-2
v_gene: TRBV5-6
abundance: few
d_gene: NA
CDR3aa: CASSLVQGDGYTF
CDR3nt: TGTGCCAGCAGCTTGGTTCAGGGCGATGGCTACACCTTC

j_gene: TRBJ1-6
v_gene: TRBV3-1/TRBV3-2
abundance: NA
d_gene: TRBD1
CDR3aa: CASSLFTGGGNNSPLHF
CDR3nt: TGTGCCAGCAGCCTATTTACAGGGGGCGGAAATAATTCACCCCTCCACTTT

j_gene: TRBJ1-1
v_gene: TRBV5-4
abundance: NA
d_gene: NA
CDR3aa: CASSSAIGAGTEAFF
CDR3nt: TGTGCCAGCAGCTCCGCGATTGGGGCTGGCACTGAAGCTTTCTTT

j_gene: TRBJ1-5
v_gene: TRBV6-5
abundance: NA
d_gene: NA
CDR3aa: CASTEQPSRNQPQHF
CDR3nt: TGTGCCAGCACCGAACAGCCCTCGCGCAATCAGCCCCAGCATTTT

j_gene: TRBJ2-1
v_gene: TRBV27
abundance: NA
d_gene: NA
CDR3aa: CASSLEQASYNEQFF
CDR3nt: TGTGCCAGCAGTTTGGAGCAAGCCTCCTACAATGAGCAGTTCTTC